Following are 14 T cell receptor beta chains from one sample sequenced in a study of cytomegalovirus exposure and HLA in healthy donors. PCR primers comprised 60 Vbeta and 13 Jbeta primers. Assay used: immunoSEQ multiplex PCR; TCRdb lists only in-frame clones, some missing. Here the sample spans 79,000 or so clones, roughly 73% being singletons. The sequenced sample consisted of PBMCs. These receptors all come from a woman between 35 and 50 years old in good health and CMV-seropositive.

CDR3 amino acids: CASNDRGSGSPLHF. As DNA, the CDR3 is TGTGCCAGTAACGACAGGGGGTCCGGTTCACCCCTCCACTTT. The chain recombines TRBV19 with TRBJ1-6; 9 bases align to TRBD1. The germline V gene encodes CDR1 LNHDA and CDR2 SQIVND (reference sequence). Trimming took 7 bases from V and 9 from J; bases not matched to a gene: 7. The CDR3 runs to 14 residues.

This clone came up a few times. The CDR3 DNA sequence: TGTGCCAGCAGTTTCATAGCGGGGGGAACCTACGAGCAGTACTTC. This translates into CASSFIAGGTYEQYF. The chain is built from TRBV27 and TRBJ2-7; 10 nucleotides agree with TRBD2. V shed 3 bases, J shed 2 bases, and the junction held 4 bases outside the gene matches. The germline V gene has CDR1 MNHEY and CDR2 SMNVEV (reference sequence). This CDR3 region has 15 residues.

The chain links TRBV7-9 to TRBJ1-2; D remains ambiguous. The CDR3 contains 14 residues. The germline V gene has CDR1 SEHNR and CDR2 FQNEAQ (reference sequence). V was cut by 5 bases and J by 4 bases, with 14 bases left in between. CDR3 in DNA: TGTGCCAGCAGCCCTCGGGAGCAGTCCTATGGCTACACCTTC. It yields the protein CASSPREQSYGYTF.

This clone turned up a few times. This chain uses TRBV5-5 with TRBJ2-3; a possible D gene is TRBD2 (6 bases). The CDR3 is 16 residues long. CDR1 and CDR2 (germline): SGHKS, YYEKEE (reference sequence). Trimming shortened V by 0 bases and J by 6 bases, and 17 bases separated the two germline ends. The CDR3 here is CASSLAGRDAGDTQYF. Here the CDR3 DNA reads TGTGCCAGCAGCTTGGCGGGTAGGGACGCGGGGGATACGCAGTATTTT.

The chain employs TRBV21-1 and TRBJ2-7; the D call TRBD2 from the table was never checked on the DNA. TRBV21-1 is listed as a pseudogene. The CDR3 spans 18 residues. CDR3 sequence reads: CASSMIAGGPYRSYEQYF. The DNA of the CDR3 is TGTGCCAGCAGCATGATCGCGGGAGGGCCTTATAGGTCCTACGAGCAGTACTTC.

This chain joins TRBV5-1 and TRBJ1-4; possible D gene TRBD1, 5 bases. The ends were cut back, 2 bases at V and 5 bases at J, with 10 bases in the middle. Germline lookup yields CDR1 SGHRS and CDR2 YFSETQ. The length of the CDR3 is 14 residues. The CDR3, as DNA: TGCGCCAGCAGCTTTCGGCAGGGAAATGAAAAACTGTTTTTT. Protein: CASSFRQGNEKLFF.

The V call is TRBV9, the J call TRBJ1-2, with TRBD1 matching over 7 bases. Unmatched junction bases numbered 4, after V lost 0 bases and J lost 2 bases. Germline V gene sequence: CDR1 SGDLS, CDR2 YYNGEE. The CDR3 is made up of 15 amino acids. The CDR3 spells CASSVETDRNYGYTF. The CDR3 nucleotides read TGTGCCAGCAGCGTAGAAACGGACAGGAACTATGGCTACACCTTC.

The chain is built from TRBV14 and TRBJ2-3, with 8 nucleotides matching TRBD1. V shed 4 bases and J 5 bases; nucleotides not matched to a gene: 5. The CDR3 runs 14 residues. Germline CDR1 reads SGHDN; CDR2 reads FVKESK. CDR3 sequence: CASSPGQGLDTQYF. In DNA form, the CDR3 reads TGTGCCAGCAGCCCCGGACAGGGCCTAGATACGCAGTATTTT.

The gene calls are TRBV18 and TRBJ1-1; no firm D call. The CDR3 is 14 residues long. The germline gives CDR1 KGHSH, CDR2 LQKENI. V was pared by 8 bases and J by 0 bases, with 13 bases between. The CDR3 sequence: CASQRTGMNTEAFF. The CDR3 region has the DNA TGTGCCAGCCAAAGGACTGGGATGAACACTGAAGCTTTCTTT.

CDR3 loop: CASSVSGGRGGNTIYF. In nucleotides, the CDR3 is TGTGCCAGCAGTGTTTCAGGGGGCCGGGGCGGAAACACCATATATTTT. V is TRBV2 and J is TRBJ1-3; 8 nucleotides align to TRBD1. The CDR3 is made up of 16 amino acids. The germline CDR1 and CDR2 sequences are SNHLY and FYNNEI. V shed 4 bases and J 4 bases; nucleotides not matched to a gene: 9.

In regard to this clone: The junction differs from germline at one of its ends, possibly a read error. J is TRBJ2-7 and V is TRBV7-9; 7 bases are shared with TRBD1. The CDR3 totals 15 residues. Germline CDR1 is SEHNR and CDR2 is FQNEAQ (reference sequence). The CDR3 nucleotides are TGTGCCAGCAGCTTAGGAGTGACAGGGTCCTCCGAGCAGTACTTC. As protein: CASSLGVTGSSEQYF.

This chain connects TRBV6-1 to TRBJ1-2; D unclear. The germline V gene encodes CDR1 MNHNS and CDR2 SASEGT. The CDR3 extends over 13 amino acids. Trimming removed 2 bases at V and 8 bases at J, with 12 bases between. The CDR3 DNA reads TGTGCCAGCAGTGAATCATCTAGCCTAGGCTACACCTTC. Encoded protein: CASSESSSLGYTF.

The CDR3 spells CASETGGTSKNIQYF. The CDR3 DNA reads as TGTGCCAGTGAGACAGGGGGCACGTCCAAAAACATTCAGTACTTC. This chain links TRBV19 with TRBJ2-4, with TRBD1 matching 10 bases. In germline, CDR1 is LNHDA, CDR2 SQIVND (reference sequence). This CDR3 is built from 15 residues. Trimming at V came to 8 bases and at J to 2 bases, leaving 6 bases not matched to a gene.

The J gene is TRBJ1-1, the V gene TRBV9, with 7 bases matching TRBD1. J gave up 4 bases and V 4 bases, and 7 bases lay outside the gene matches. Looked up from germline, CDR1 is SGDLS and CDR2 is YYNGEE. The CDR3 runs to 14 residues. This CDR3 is CASSPPTGLTEAFF. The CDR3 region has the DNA TGTGCCAGCAGCCCACCGACAGGGCTCACTGAAGCTTTCTTT.